This T cell receptor (beta chain) was identified in a study of blood T cell repertoires in COVID-19. On the study more broadly: The United States, Italy and Spain supplied acute and convalescent COVID-19 samples. PBMCs, B-cell-depleted T cells, or T cells provided the cDNA or gDNA that made up the material.

In the original analysis: Amplification from reference gene primers served as the basis for estimated nucleated cell counts. This table comes from immunoSEQ multiplex PCR, and its TCRdb copy is limited to in-frame clones, with some not included. That table is the source of V, J and clone size, and D and trimming were worked out from the DNA. The sample includes 99,000 or so clones, about 76% of them seen just once. CDR1 is SEHNR and CDR2 is FQNEAQ in the germline V gene (reference sequence). CDR3 length: 15 amino acids. V shed 1 base and J shed 1 base, with 7 bases lying between them. This sequence was found in a woman in her seventies with acute or convalescent COVID-19. This rearrangement joins TRBV7-9 to TRBJ2-2; D is undetermined. The specimen was peripheral blood. CDR3 residues: CASSLVSGNTGELFF. The CDR3 DNA sequence: TGTGCCAGCAGCTTAGTTTCCGGGAACACCGGGGAGCTGTTTTTT.